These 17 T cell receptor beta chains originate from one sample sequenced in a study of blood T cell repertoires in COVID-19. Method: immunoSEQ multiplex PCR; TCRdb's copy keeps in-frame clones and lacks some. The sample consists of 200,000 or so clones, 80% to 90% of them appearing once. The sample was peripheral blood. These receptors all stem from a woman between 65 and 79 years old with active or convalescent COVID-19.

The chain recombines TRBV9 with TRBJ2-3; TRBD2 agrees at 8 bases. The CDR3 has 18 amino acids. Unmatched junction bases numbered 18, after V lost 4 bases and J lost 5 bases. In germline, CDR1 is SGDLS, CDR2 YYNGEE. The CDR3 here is CASSPRPGGANNVDTQYF. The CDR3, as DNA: TGTGCCAGCAGCCCGAGGCCGGGAGGGGCGAATAATGTAGATACGCAGTATTTT.

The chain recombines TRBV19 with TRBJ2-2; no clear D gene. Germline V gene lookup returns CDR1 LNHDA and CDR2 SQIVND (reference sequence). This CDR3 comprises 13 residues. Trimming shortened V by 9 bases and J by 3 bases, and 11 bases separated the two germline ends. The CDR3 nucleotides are TGTGCCAGCGTTAACTTCGACACCGGGGAGCTGTTTTTT. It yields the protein CASVNFDTGELFF.

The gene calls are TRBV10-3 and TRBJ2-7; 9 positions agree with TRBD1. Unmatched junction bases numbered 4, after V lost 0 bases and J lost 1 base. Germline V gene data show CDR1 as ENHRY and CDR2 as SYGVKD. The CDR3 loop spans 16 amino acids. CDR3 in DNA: TGTGCCATCAGTGAGTCGATGGGACAGGGATCCTACGAGCAGTACTTC. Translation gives CAISESMGQGSYEQYF.

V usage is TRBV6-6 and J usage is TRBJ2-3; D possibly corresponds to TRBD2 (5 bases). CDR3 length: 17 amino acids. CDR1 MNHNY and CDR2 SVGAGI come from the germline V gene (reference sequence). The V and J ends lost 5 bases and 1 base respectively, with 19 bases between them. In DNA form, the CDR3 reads TGTGCCAGCAGTCCTAGAACGGACTGGACCCGCACAGATACGCAGTATTTT. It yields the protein CASSPRTDWTRTDTQYF.

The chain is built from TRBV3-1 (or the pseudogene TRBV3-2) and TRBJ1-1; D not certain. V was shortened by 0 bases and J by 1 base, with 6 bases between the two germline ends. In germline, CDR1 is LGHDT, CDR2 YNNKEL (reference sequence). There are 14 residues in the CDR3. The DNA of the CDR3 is TGTGCCAGCAGCCAAGATCCACAGAACACTGAAGCTTTCTTT. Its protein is CASSQDPQNTEAFF.

The CDR3 sequence: CASSLSESGRAHEQYF. The CDR3 DNA is TGTGCCAGCAGCTTAAGCGAAAGCGGGAGGGCCCACGAGCAGTACTTC. The chain carries TRBV7-9 and TRBJ2-7; 10 nucleotides align to TRBD2. The ends lost 2 bases at V and 5 bases at J; junction bases unmatched: 9. The CDR3 is 16 residues long. Germline V gives CDR1 SEHNR, CDR2 FQNEAQ (reference sequence).

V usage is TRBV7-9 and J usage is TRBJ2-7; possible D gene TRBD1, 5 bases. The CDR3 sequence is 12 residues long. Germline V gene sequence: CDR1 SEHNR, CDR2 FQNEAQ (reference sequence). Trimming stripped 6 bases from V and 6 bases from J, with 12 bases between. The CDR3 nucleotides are TGTGCCAGCAGTCCTCATAGGGGCGAGCAGTACTTC. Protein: CASSPHRGEQYF.

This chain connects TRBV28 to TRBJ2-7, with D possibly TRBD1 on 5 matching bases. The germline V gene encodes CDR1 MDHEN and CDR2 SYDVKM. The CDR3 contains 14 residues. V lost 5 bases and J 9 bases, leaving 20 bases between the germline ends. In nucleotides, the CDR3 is TGTGCCAGCAGTCTTACCACCAGGGCCCACGGGCAGTACTTC. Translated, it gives CASSLTTRAHGQYF.

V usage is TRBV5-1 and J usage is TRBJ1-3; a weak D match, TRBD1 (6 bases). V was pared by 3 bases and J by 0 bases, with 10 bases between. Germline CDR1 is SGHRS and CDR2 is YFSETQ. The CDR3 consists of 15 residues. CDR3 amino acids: CASSSTGNSGNTIYF. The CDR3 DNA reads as TGCGCCAGCAGCTCCACAGGGAACTCTGGAAACACCATATATTTT.

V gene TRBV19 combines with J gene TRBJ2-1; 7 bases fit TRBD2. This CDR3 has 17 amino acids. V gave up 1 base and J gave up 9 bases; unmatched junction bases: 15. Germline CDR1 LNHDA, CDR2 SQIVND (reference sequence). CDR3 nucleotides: TGTGCCAGTAGTATAGGAATGGCGGGAGAACGTTATACTGAGCAGTTCTTC. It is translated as CASSIGMAGERYTEQFF.

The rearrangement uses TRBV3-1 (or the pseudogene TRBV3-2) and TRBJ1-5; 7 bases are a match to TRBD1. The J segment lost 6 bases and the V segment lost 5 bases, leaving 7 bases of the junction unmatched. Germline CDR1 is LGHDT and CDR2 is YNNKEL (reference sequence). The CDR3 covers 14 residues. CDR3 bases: TGTGCCAGCAGCGCAGAACAGGGGCGTCAGCCCCAGCATTTT. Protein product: CASSAEQGRQPQHF.

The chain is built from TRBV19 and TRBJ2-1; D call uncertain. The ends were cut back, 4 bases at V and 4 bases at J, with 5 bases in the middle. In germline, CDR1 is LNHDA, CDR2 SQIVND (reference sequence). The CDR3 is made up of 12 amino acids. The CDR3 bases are TGTGCCAGTAGTACCGGGTACAATGAGCAGTTCTTC. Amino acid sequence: CASSTGYNEQFF.

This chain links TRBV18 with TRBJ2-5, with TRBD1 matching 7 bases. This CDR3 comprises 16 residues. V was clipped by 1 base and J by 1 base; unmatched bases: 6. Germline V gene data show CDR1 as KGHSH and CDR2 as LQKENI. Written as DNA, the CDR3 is TGTGCCAGCTCACCACTTAAGGGGGCCTCCCAAGAGACCCAGTACTTC. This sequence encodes CASSPLKGASQETQYF.

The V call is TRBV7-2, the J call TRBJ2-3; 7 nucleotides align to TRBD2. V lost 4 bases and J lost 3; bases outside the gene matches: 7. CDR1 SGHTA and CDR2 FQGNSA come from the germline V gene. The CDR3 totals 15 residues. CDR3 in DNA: TGTGCCAGCAGCTCTAGCGGACCATCAACAGATACGCAGTATTTT. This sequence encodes CASSSSGPSTDTQYF.

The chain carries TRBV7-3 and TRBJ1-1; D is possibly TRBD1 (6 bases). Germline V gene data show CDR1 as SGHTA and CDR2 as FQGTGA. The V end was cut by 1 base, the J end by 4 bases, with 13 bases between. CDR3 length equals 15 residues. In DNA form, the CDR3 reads TGTGCCAGCAGCTTAATGCCCCAGGGGTTCACTGAAGCTTTCTTT. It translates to CASSLMPQGFTEAFF.

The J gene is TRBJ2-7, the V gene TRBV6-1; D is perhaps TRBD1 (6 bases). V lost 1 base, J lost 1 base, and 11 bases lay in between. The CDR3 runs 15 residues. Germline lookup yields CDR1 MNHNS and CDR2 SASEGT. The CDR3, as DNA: TGTGCCAGCAGTGAAGGTGGGACACTTTCCTACGAGCAGTACTTC. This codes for CASSEGGTLSYEQYF.

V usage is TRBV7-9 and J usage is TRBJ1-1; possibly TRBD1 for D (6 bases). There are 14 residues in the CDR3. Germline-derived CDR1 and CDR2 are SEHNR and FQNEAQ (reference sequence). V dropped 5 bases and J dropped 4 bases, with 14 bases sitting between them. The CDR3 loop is CASSPWQGPTEAFF. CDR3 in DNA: TGTGCCAGCAGCCCTTGGCAGGGGCCCACTGAAGCTTTCTTT.